Shown below are 4 T cell receptor beta chains from a single sample sequenced in a study of control samples from healthy donors and cancer patients. Profiling relied on immunoSEQ multiplex PCR, and the TCRdb table lists in-frame clones only, not all of them. The repertoire holds just over 150,000 clones, over 90% seen once, with about 2.4% in the top ten. The sequenced sample consisted of blood. These receptors all stem from a man over 45 in good health.

This clone came up a few times. J is TRBJ2-1 and V is TRBV11-3; D call uncertain. The germline V gene has CDR1 SGHNT and CDR2 YENEEA. This CDR3 has 13 amino acids. V lost 1 base and J lost 7, with 8 bases in between. The CDR3 here is CASSLGPSNEQFF. Here the CDR3 DNA reads TGTGCCAGCAGCTTAGGGCCGTCTAATGAGCAGTTCTTC.

The chain recombines TRBV14 with TRBJ2-7; D may be TRBD2 (6 bases). The CDR3 has 15 amino acids. The ends were cut back, 6 bases at V and 2 bases at J, with 17 bases in the middle. The germline gives CDR1 SGHDN, CDR2 FVKESK. CDR3 loop: CASRTSWRGAYEQYF. The CDR3 DNA is TGTGCCAGCAGGACAAGTTGGAGGGGAGCCTACGAGCAGTACTTC.

The genes are TRBV6-5 and TRBJ2-4; D not resolved. The CDR3 has 13 residues. Trimming shortened V by 4 bases and J by 5 bases, and 9 bases separated the two germline ends. Germline V gives CDR1 MNHEY, CDR2 SVGAGI. CDR3 nucleotides: TGTGCCAGCAGTTCCCTGGTCCAAAACATTCAGTACTTC. It encodes CASSSLVQNIQYF.

The genes are TRBV28 and TRBJ1-1; D is unresolved. CDR1 MDHEN and CDR2 SYDVKM come from the germline V gene. The CDR3 has 10 residues. Trimming shortened V by 5 bases and J by 8 bases, and 6 bases separated the two germline ends. DNA of the CDR3: TGTGCCAGCAGTCGGCGCGAAGCTTTCTTT. Translated, it gives CASSRREAFF. The variable domain in full, with the rest retrieved from reference TRBV28 and TRBJ1-1, is DVKVTQSSRYLVKRTGEKVFLECVQDMDHENMFWYRQDPGLGLRLIYFSYDVKMKEKGDIPEGYSVSREKKERFSLILESASTNQTSMYLCASSRREAFFGQGTRLTVV.